The T cell receptor (beta chain) described here comes from a study of blood T cell repertoires in COVID-19. Study-wide background: Whether acute or convalescent, the COVID-19 samples came from the United States, Italy and Spain.

Per the original data handling: Estimates of nucleated cell counts were drawn from the amplification of reference gene primers. The repertoire was sequenced with immunoSEQ multiplex PCR; TCRdb's copy has only in-frame clones and lacks some. From that table come the V and J calls and clone size; the DNA was used to work out D and trimming. This table holds about 210,000 clones, around four fifths found once. Germline V gene lookup returns CDR1 MDHEN and CDR2 SYDVKM. This CDR3 spans 15 amino acids. Trimming took off 6 bases at V and 1 base at J, with 12 bases between the two ends. This clone came up once.

The chain joins TRBV28 to TRBJ2-2; D possibly corresponds to TRBD1 (5 bases). The receptor's source is a man aged 50 to 60 with active or convalescent COVID-19. Sequenced input: peripheral blood. The CDR3 DNA follows: TGTGCCAGCAGCCCAGGGAAGTGGAACACCGGGGAGCTGTTTTTT. It specifies CASSPGKWNTGELFF. Full variable domain (outside the CDR3, taken from reference TRBV28 and TRBJ2-2): DVKVTQSSRYLVKRTGEKVFLECVQDMDHENMFWYRQDPGLGLRLIYFSYDVKMKEKGDIPEGYSVSREKKERFSLILESASTNQTSMYLCASSPGKWNTGELFFGEGSRLTVL.